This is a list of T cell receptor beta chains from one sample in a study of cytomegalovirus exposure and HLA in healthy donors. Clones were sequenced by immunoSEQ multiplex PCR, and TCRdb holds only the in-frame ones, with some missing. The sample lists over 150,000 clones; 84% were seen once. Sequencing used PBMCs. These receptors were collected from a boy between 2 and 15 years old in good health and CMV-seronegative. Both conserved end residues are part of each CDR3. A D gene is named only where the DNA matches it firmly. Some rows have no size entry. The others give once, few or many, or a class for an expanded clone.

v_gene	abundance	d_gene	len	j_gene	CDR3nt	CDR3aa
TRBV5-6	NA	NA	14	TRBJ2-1	TGTGCCAGCAGCTTGGTCCCTAGCTTCAATGAGCAGTTCTTC	CASSLVPSFNEQFF
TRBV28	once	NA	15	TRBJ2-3	TGTGCCAGCAGTTCCCCAGGACATACCACAGATACGCAGTATTTT	CASSSPGHTTDTQYF
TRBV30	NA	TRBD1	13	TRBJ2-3	TGTGCCTGGAGTGTGAGGGGGCCCGATACGCAGTATTTT	CAWSVRGPDTQYF
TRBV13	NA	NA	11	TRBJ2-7	TGTGCCAGCAGCCAGGGGAACGAGCAGTACTTC	CASSQGNEQYF
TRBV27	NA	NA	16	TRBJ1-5	TGTGCCAGCAGGCGGGACGGCGAAGGAGAAGCTCAGCCCCAGCATTTT	CASRRDGEGEAQPQHF
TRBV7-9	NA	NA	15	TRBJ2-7	TGTGCCAGCAGCTTAGGGACAAGGAGCTCCTACGAGCAGTACTTC	CASSLGTRSSYEQYF
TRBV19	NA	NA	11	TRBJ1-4	TGTGCCAGTACACTTCGCGAAAAACTGTTTTTT	CASTLREKLFF
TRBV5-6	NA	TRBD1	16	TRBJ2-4	TGTGCCAGCAGCGTAGGGGGCCGAGTAGCCAAAAACATTCAGTACTTC	CASSVGGRVAKNIQYF
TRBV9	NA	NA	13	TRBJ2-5	TGTGCCAGCAGCGCTCCGGTGGTGGAGACCCAGTACTTC	CASSAPVVETQYF
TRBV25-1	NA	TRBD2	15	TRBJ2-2	TGTGCCAGCAGTGAGGGACTAGCGAGGACCGGGGAGCTGTTTTTT	CASSEGLARTGELFF
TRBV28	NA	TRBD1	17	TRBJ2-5	TGTGCCAGCAGTTTTGCCGCCGCTCTGGGACAGCAAGAGACCCAGTACTTC	CASSFAAALGQQETQYF
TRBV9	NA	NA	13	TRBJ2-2	TGTGCCAGCAGCGTAGGCGCCGGCGGGGAGCTGTTTTTT	CASSVGAGGELFF
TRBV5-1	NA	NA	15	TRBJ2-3	TGCGCCAGCAGCGATCAAAGCGGGCACACAGATACGCAGTATTTT	CASSDQSGHTDTQYF
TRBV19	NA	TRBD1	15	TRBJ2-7	TGTGCCAGTAGTATAGGTCGGACAGGGGACTACGAGCAGTACTTC	CASSIGRTGDYEQYF
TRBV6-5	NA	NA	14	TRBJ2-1	TGTGCCAGCAGTTACGGTGAAGGGGGAGATGAGCAGTTCTTC	CASSYGEGGDEQFF
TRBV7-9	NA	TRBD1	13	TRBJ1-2	TGTGCCAGCAGCCTTCGGGACAGCTATGGCTACACCTTC	CASSLRDSYGYTF
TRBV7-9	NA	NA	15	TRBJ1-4	TGTGCCAGCAGCTACACAAGTCCAGTTGGTGAAAAACTGTTTTTT	CASSYTSPVGEKLFF
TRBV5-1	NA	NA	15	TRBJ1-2	TGCGCCAGCAGCTATTTGGGCAGTACGAACTATGGCTACACCTTC	CASSYLGSTNYGYTF
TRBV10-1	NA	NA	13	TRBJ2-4	TGCGCCAGCAGTGAGTCAGGGGGGGGCATTCAGTACTTC	CASSESGGGIQYF
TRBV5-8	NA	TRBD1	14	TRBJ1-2	TGTGCCAGCAGCTTGGGACAGGGGTACTATGGCTACACCTTC	CASSLGQGYYGYTF
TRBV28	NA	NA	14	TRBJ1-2	TGTGCCAGCAGTTTATTTGCGGGGAGGGGAGGCTACACCTTC	CASSLFAGRGGYTF
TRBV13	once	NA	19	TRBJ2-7	TGTGCCAGCAGCTTATTGGTCCCGGGACACAAAAAGAGCTCCTACGAGCAGTACTTC	CASSLLVPGHKKSSYEQYF
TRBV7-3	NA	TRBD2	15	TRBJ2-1	TGTGCCAGCAGCCCTAGACTAGCGGGAGTCAATGAGCAGTTCTTC	CASSPRLAGVNEQFF
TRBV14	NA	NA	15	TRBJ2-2	TGTGCCAGCAGCCAAGGCCCCGGGACTTGGGGGGAGCTGTTTTTT	CASSQGPGTWGELFF
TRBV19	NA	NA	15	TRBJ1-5	TGTGCCAGTAACCCCCTCGGGATCTCCAATCAGCCCCAGCATTTT	CASNPLGISNQPQHF
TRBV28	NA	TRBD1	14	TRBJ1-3	TGTGCCAGCAGAAGACAGGGGGCTGGAAACACCATATATTTT	CASRRQGAGNTIYF
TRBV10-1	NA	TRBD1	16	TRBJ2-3	TGCGCCAGCAGTCTAGGGGGCTCCATGAGCACAGATACGCAGTATTTT	CASSLGGSMSTDTQYF